Below are 15 T cell receptor beta chains sequenced from a single sample in a study of T-cell reconstitution after alpha-beta-depleted transplantation in children. Unique molecular identifiers tagged the TCRbeta library. One entry per CDR3 protein, called by TCRdb with MiXCR from the PCR reads. Here the sample spans more than 500,000 distinct CDR3 sequences, 11% being singletons. Material: PBMCs, mostly from graft donor cells, obtained 180 days after TCRalphabeta/CD19-depleted stem cell transplant. The receptors derive from a female patient between 2 and 15 years old who had a stem cell transplant for aplastic anemia, so the T cells may come from the graft donor.

This clonotype was seen more than once but under ten times. V gene TRBV4-3 combines with J gene TRBJ2-1; perhaps TRBD1 as D (6 bases). V was clipped by 4 bases and J by 7 bases, with 17 bases between them. In germline, CDR1 is LGHNA, CDR2 YSLEER. This CDR3 is built from 15 residues. The CDR3 loop reads CASSRDRIRGNEQFF. The CDR3 DNA sequence: TGCGCCAGCAGCCGCGACAGGATTCGAGGGAATGAGCAGTTCTTC.

Note on this clonotype: Its ends do not fully match the called genes, so a read error is possible. The gene calls are TRBV20-1 and TRBJ1-4; tentative D call: TRBD1 (6 bases). This CDR3 has 16 amino acids. Germline CDR1 is DFQATT and CDR2 is SNEGSKA (reference sequence). DNA of the CDR3: TGCTGTGCTAGAACGGTGGGGGGGGCGACCTATGAAAAACTGTTTTTT. Protein: CCARTVGGATYEKLFF.

This clonotype was observed at least ten times. This rearrangement joins TRBV7-2 to TRBJ1-2, with D unclear. The V gene lost 5 bases and the J gene lost 3 bases, with 16 bases spanning the gap. This CDR3 is built from 15 residues. Germline V gives CDR1 SGHTA, CDR2 FQGNSA. The DNA of the CDR3 is TGTGCCAGCAGCCCAAACGGGGTCGGAGACTATGGCTACACCTTC. Amino acids: CASSPNGVGDYGYTF.

This clonotype came up a few times. DNA of the CDR3: TGTGCCAGCAGTTCAAAACAGGGGCCTCCTCAGCCCCAGCATTTT. Translating gives CASSSKQGPPQPQHF. The chain combines TRBV12-3 or TRBV12-4 with TRBJ1-5; 7 bases agree with TRBD1. V gave up 4 bases and J gave up 6 bases; unmatched junction bases: 9. The CDR3 has 15 amino acids.

The J gene is TRBJ2-1, the V gene TRBV7-2; weak D call: TRBD2 (7 bases). The CDR3 runs 14 residues. Deletions cut 4 bases from V and 8 bases from J, with 15 bases between. Germline loops: CDR1 SGHTA, CDR2 FQGNSA. CDR3 bases: TGTGCCAGCAGCTCCCCTCCCGGGGGGCATGAGCAGTTCTTC. It specifies CASSSPPGGHEQFF. The entire variable domain, with the rest obtained from reference TRBV7-2 and TRBJ2-1, is as follows: GAGVSQSPSNKVTEKGKDVELRCDPISGHTALYWYRQSLGQGLEFLIYFQGNSAPDKSGLPSDRFSAERTGGSVSTLTIQRTQQEDSAVYLCASSSPPGGHEQFFGPGTRLTVL.

This clonotype was picked up a small number of times. The DNA of the CDR3 is TGTGCCAGCAGAAAATGGGGTCAGTTAAACACTGAAGCTTTCTTT. Amino acids: CASRKWGQLNTEAFF. V gene TRBV7-9 combines with J gene TRBJ1-1, with D unresolved. With 6 bases removed from V and 2 bases from J, the gap between germline ends came to 16 bases. Germline CDR1 and CDR2: SEHNR and FQNEAQ (reference sequence). The CDR3 contains 15 residues.

This clonotype was picked up a small number of times. The chain employs TRBV6-2 or TRBV6-3 and TRBJ2-7, with 9 bases identical to TRBD1. After removal of 6 bases from V and 0 bases from J, the junction contained 9 bases not matched to a gene. Germline loops: CDR1 MNHEY, CDR2 SVGEGT. CDR3 size: 16 residues. In DNA, the CDR3 is TGTGCCAGCAGCGACAGGGGGTTGGCTCGCTCCTACGAGCAGTACGTC. Protein product: CASSDRGLARSYEQYV.

The genes are TRBV7-2 and TRBJ2-1; 11 bases agree with TRBD2. V was clipped by 4 bases and J by 12 bases; unmatched bases: 14. CDR1 SGHTA and CDR2 FQGNSA come from the germline V gene. The CDR3 is 16 amino acids. The DNA for the CDR3 is TGTGCCAGCAGCTCGAACCCCGGACTAGCGGGTCCCGGGCAGTTCTTC. This codes for CASSSNPGLAGPGQFF.

This clonotype was counted at least ten times. The chain is built from TRBV5-1 and TRBJ1-3; D is undetermined. The CDR3 consists of 16 residues. Germline V gene data show CDR1 as SGHRS and CDR2 as YFSETQ. V was shortened by 0 bases and J by 2 bases, with 12 bases between the two germline ends. Here the CDR3 reads CASSLGLPEAGNTIYF. The CDR3 DNA sequence: TGCGCCAGCAGCTTGGGCTTGCCGGAGGCTGGAAACACCATATATTTT.

The chain joins TRBV6-5 to TRBJ2-1, with D possibly TRBD2 on 6 matching bases. V shed 6 bases and J shed 4 bases, with 16 bases lying between them. Germline V CDR1 and CDR2: MNHEY, SVGAGI. This CDR3 is 15 amino acids long. This chain's CDR3 is CASRPPAEGYNEQFF. CDR3 DNA sequence: TGTGCCAGCAGACCCCCCGCGGAGGGTTACAATGAGCAGTTCTTC.

Concerning this clonotype: A much larger clone differs from this one at a single base, so this may be a read error. CDR3 loop: CASSLRLAKNEQFF. DNA of the CDR3: TGCGCCAGCAGCTTACGGCTAGCGAAAAATGAGCAGTTCTTC. The V and J genes are TRBV5-1 and TRBJ2-1; D is perhaps TRBD2 (6 bases). Trimming took 2 bases from V and 7 from J, leaving 13 bases between them. The CDR3 has 14 amino acids. CDR1 and CDR2 (germline): SGHRS, YFSETQ.

In its sample, this clonotype was seen a few times. The rearrangement uses TRBV12-3 or TRBV12-4 and TRBJ2-7; D gene ambiguous. The CDR3 is 13 amino acids. V dropped 5 bases and J dropped 2 bases, with 10 bases sitting between them. The CDR3 loop is CASSPSTAYEQYV. DNA of the CDR3: TGTGCCAGCAGTCCAAGCACGGCCTACGAGCAGTACGTC.

The chain couples TRBV12-5 to TRBJ2-1; TRBD2 aligns across 10 bases. This CDR3 spans 16 amino acids. Trimming at V came to 4 bases and at J to 5 bases, leaving 8 bases not matched to a gene. Per germline, CDR1 LGHNT and CDR2 FRNRAP. CDR3 bases: TGTGCTAGTGGTTCCCAAGCGGGAGGGCAACACAATGAGCAGTTCTTC. Protein sequence: CASGSQAGGQHNEQFF.

This clonotype appeared a few times. The chain recombines TRBV6-1 with TRBJ1-2; 8 bases agree with TRBD1. Germline CDR1 reads MNHNS; CDR2 reads SASEGT. J lost 4 bases, V lost 6 bases, and 13 bases had no gene match. The length of the CDR3 is 16 residues. The CDR3 DNA is TGTGCCAGCAGCCTGTTACGAGGGACAGGCCCCTATGGCTACACCTTC. Translating gives CASSLLRGTGPYGYTF.

J is TRBJ1-5 and V is TRBV14; 7 bases are shared with TRBD1. This CDR3 is 17 amino acids long. V trimming: 1 base; J trimming: 3 bases; junction bases outside the gene matches: 9. Germline CDR1 reads SGHDN; CDR2 reads FVKESK. CDR3 sequence: CASSQGAPTGINQPQHF. The CDR3 bases are TGTGCCAGCAGCCAAGGAGCACCGACAGGGATCAATCAGCCCCAGCATTTT.